The 21 T cell receptor beta chains presented below share a single source sample, sequenced in a study of blood T cell repertoires in COVID-19. Measured with immunoSEQ multiplex PCR; TCRdb has only the in-frame clones, and not every one. The data contain around 160,000 clones, under 90% of them singletons. Sequencing used peripheral blood. These receptors were taken from an elderly woman with acute or convalescent COVID-19.

This clone was detected only a few times. The chain links TRBV6-5 to TRBJ1-1, with a weak D call TRBD1 (6 bases). The CDR3 extends over 13 amino acids. V was trimmed by 2 bases and J by 6 bases, leaving 10 bases between them. The germline gives CDR1 MNHEY, CDR2 SVGAGI. CDR3 region: CASSYPGQPEAFF. In DNA, the CDR3 is TGTGCCAGCAGTTACCCCGGACAGCCTGAAGCTTTCTTT.

The chain uses TRBV28 and TRBJ1-3; 10 nucleotides line up with TRBD1. This CDR3 spans 15 amino acids. Germline CDR1 and CDR2: MDHEN and SYDVKM. V dropped 3 bases and J dropped 2; count of bases not matched to a gene: 1. CDR3 nucleotide sequence: TGTGCCAGCAGTTTCGGGACAGGGGCTGGAAACACCATATATTTT. This gives the protein CASSFGTGAGNTIYF.

V gene TRBV18 combines with J gene TRBJ2-1; D uncertain. The germline V gene has CDR1 KGHSH and CDR2 LQKENI. This CDR3 contains 14 residues. Trimming shortened V by 2 bases and J by 6 bases, and 11 bases separated the two germline ends. The CDR3 loop reads CASSPDIPFNEQFF. CDR3 DNA sequence: TGTGCCAGCTCACCAGACATTCCCTTCAATGAGCAGTTCTTC.

The chain has TRBV27 and TRBJ2-1; D not certain. V was pared by 0 bases and J by 8 bases, with 17 bases between. This CDR3 contains 16 residues. Germline V gene data show CDR1 as MNHEY and CDR2 as SMNVEV (reference sequence). For the CDR3, the DNA is TGTGCCAGCAGTTTATCTCAAGCATTCTCAGGCTATGAGCAGTTCTTC. Its protein is CASSLSQAFSGYEQFF.

This chain links TRBV9 with TRBJ2-3, with 13 positions matching TRBD2. J lost 6 bases, V lost 4 bases, and 5 bases had no gene match. The V gene's germline CDR1 is SGDLS and CDR2 YYNGEE. The CDR3 totals 15 residues. CDR3 sequence (DNA): TGTGCCAGCAGCTCCCTGACTAGCGGGAGGGATACGCAGTATTTT. Amino acids: CASSSLTSGRDTQYF.

The V gene is TRBV19, the J gene TRBJ1-2; no reliable D call. In germline, CDR1 is LNHDA, CDR2 SQIVND (reference sequence). There are 14 residues in the CDR3. With 2 bases removed from V and 5 bases from J, the gap between germline ends came to 12 bases. CDR3 nucleotide sequence: TGTGCCAGTAGTATACCCGGGAATCAGTATGGCTACACCTTC. As protein: CASSIPGNQYGYTF.

The chain links TRBV20-1 to TRBJ1-3; D is perhaps TRBD1 (5 bases). The CDR3 spans 16 residues. Trimming took 3 bases from V and 1 from J, leaving 16 bases between them. Germline loops: CDR1 DFQATT, CDR2 SNEGSKA (reference sequence). For the CDR3, the DNA is TGCAGTGCTAGTGGGGCAGCAAGTGGGTCTGGAAACACCATATATTTT. Translating it yields CSASGAASGSGNTIYF.

The chain joins TRBV15 to TRBJ2-3; the match to TRBD2 covers 16 bases. The V gene's germline CDR1 is LNHNV and CDR2 YYDKDF (reference sequence). Losses at the gene ends were 4 bases for V and 4 bases for J; bases not matched to a gene: 11. The CDR3 is made up of 19 amino acids. CDR3: CATSKGLAGGPTLSDTQYF. CDR3 nucleotide sequence: TGTGCCACCAGCAAGGGACTAGCGGGGGGGCCGACGCTCTCAGATACGCAGTATTTT.

This clone was seen a single time. The chain couples TRBV5-8 to TRBJ1-4; TRBD1 might be the D (5 bases). The V end was cut by 2 bases, the J end by 0 bases, with 14 bases between. CDR1 is SGHTS, CDR2 YDEGEE, per germline. CDR3 length: 17 amino acids. The CDR3 protein is CASSFVQGYSTNEKLFF. CDR3 nucleotide sequence: TGTGCCAGCAGCTTTGTGCAGGGTTACTCAACTAATGAAAAACTGTTTTTT.

In this sample, this clone turned up once. The gene calls are TRBV9 and TRBJ2-3, with no clear D. Germline assignment: CDR1 SGDLS and CDR2 YYNGEE. Between the trimmed V and J ends, which lost 3 bases and 0 bases, there was a span of 14 bases. The CDR3 contains 16 residues. In DNA form, the CDR3 reads TGTGCCAGCAGCGATCCTAGTGCTTCTAGCACAGATACGCAGTATTTT. The encoded protein is CASSDPSASSTDTQYF. The whole variable domain, filled in from reference TRBV9 and TRBJ2-3, reads DSGVTQTPKHLITATGQRVTLRCSPRSGDLSVYWYQQSLDQGLQFLIQYYNGEERAKGNILERFSAQQFPDLHSELNLSSLELGDSALYFCASSDPSASSTDTQYFGPGTRLTVL.

The count of this clone is one. V usage is TRBV11-3 and J usage is TRBJ2-1; D is perhaps TRBD2 (6 bases). CDR3 length equals 15 residues. Germline V CDR1 and CDR2: SGHNT, YENEEA. The V end was cut by 1 base, the J end by 1 base, with 8 bases between. DNA for the CDR3: TGTGCCAGCAGCTTAGCGGGAGCTTCCTACAATGAGCAGTTCTTC. Translating gives CASSLAGASYNEQFF. The complete variable domain, with remaining parts taken from reference TRBV11-3 and TRBJ2-1, reads EAGVVQSPRYKIIEKKQPVAFWCNPISGHNTLYWYLQNLGQGPELLIRYENEEAVDDSQLPKDRFSAERLKGVDSTLKIQPAELGDSAVYLCASSLAGASYNEQFFGPGTRLTVL.

The genes are TRBV3-1 (or the pseudogene TRBV3-2) and TRBJ1-2; possibly TRBD1 for D (6 bases). V was trimmed by 3 bases and J by 3 bases, leaving 11 bases between them. Germline V gene data show CDR1 as LGHDT and CDR2 as YNNKEL (reference sequence). CDR3 length: 14 amino acids. CDR3 loop: CASSQWGRDYGYTF. As DNA, the CDR3 is TGTGCCAGCAGCCAGTGGGGGCGCGACTATGGCTACACCTTC.

The chain links TRBV6-6 to TRBJ2-1; D may be TRBD1 (5 bases). The V end was cut by 2 bases, the J end by 3 bases, with 8 bases between. Germline V gene data show CDR1 as MNHNY and CDR2 as SVGAGI (reference sequence). This CDR3 has 14 amino acids. The CDR3 reads CASSYRGNYNEQFF. The DNA of the CDR3 is TGTGCCAGCAGTTACAGGGGTAACTACAATGAGCAGTTCTTC.

This clone was recorded once. This chain links TRBV7-6 with TRBJ2-1; tentatively, D is TRBD1 (6 bases). Trimming removed 1 base from V and 5 bases from J, with 15 bases in between. This CDR3 has 16 residues. The germline gives CDR1 SGHVS, CDR2 FNYEAQ. The CDR3 nucleotides read TGTGCCAGCAGCTTAGTCTTGGACAGCTTTAACAATGAGCAGTTCTTC. Translation: CASSLVLDSFNNEQFF. Full variable domain (remainder filled in from reference TRBV7-6 and TRBJ2-1): GAGVSQSPRYKVTKRGQDVALRCDPISGHVSLYWYRQALGQGPEFLTYFNYEAQQDKSGLPNDRFSAERPEGSISTLTIQRTEQRDSAMYRCASSLVLDSFNNEQFFGPGTRLTVL.

This clone was observed a few times. This chain's CDR3 is CAISEPGTRSDEQFF. The CDR3 DNA is TGTGCCATCAGTGAGCCCGGGACTAGATCCGATGAGCAGTTCTTC. The V call is TRBV10-3, the J call TRBJ2-1; 8 nucleotides agree with TRBD2. With V trimmed by 2 bases and J by 8 bases, 8 bases remained unmatched. From germline, CDR1 is ENHRY and CDR2 SYGVKD. This CDR3 contains 15 residues.

The chain couples TRBV18 to TRBJ2-5, with D perhaps matching TRBD2 (5 bases). The CDR3 runs 15 residues. The germline gives CDR1 KGHSH, CDR2 LQKENI. The V end was cut by 3 bases, the J end by 2 bases, with 13 bases between. The CDR3 region is CASSPSSLGQETQYF. In DNA, the CDR3 is TGTGCCAGCTCACCCTCTAGCTTGGGACAAGAGACCCAGTACTTC. Looking up the rest from reference TRBV18 and TRBJ2-5 gives the full variable domain: NAGVMQNPRHLVRRRGQEARLRCSPMKGHSHVYWYRQLPEEGLKFMVYLQKENIIDESGMPKERFSAEFPKEGPSILRIQQVVRGDSAAYFCASSPSSLGQETQYFGPGTRLLVL.

There are a few counts of this clone. This chain connects TRBV5-4 to TRBJ1-4; 7 nucleotides align to TRBD1. Trimming took 3 bases from V and 8 from J; bases not matched to a gene: 7. The CDR3 consists of 14 residues. CDR1 is SGHNT, CDR2 YYREEE, per germline (reference sequence). The CDR3 DNA reads TGTGCCAGCAGCTCAGACAGGGCGGGGGAAAAACTGTTTTTT. Protein product: CASSSDRAGEKLFF.

The chain recombines TRBV10-2 with TRBJ2-3; D may be TRBD1 (6 bases). The germline V and J ends were trimmed by 6 bases and 0 bases, with 13 bases remaining between them. This CDR3 is built from 15 residues. Germline CDR1 reads WSHSY; CDR2 reads SAAADI. The CDR3 loop reads CASSLSQGSTDTQYF. CDR3 DNA sequence: TGCGCCAGCAGCTTGTCCCAGGGGAGCACAGATACGCAGTATTTT.

The chain recombines TRBV5-5 with TRBJ2-1; TRBD1 is a possible D gene (6 bases). Germline CDR1 SGHKS, CDR2 YYEKEE (reference sequence). Trimming removed 2 bases from V and 2 bases from J, with 26 bases in between. CDR3 length: 20 residues. The CDR3: CASSFRPGTPTSPTYNEQFF. The CDR3 region has the DNA TGTGCCAGCAGCTTTCGACCCGGGACACCGACCAGCCCTACCTACAATGAGCAGTTCTTC.

V is TRBV5-6 and J is TRBJ2-1, with 7 bases aligning to TRBD2. Germline values: CDR1 SGHDT, CDR2 YYEEEE. V lost 5 bases to trimming and J lost 7 bases; unmatched junction nucleotides: 9. CDR3 length: 14 residues. CDR3 DNA sequence: TGTGCCAGCAGGCCCTCGGGGGGAACGAATGAGCAGTTCTTC. This encodes CASRPSGGTNEQFF.

The chain links TRBV10-3 to TRBJ2-7; 9 bases are shared with TRBD1. The junction had 4 bases not matched to a gene; V was cut back by 4 bases and J by 0 bases. Germline V lookup: CDR1 ENHRY, CDR2 SYGVKD. The CDR3 has 15 amino acids. The CDR3, as DNA: TGTGCCATCAGTGCGGACAGGGGACCCTCCTACGAGCAGTACTTC. Residues: CAISADRGPSYEQYF.